This TCR beta chain was sequenced for a study of shared clonotypes between healthy human individuals. Broader study findings: Naive subsets typically showed greater estimated richness than memory subsets.

The naive CD8 subset, CD45RO-negative cells positively selected for CCR7, excluded terminally differentiated effector memory CD45RA+ cells. Assay: immunoSEQ multiplex PCR; the TCRdb copy retains only in-frame clones and omits some. The data contain hundreds of thousands of clones, approximately 96% of them seen just once; the ten biggest clones take up approximately 0.1%. Turning to this clone: Its antigen remains unidentified.

The sequencing input was naive CD8+ T cells sorted from blood. The clonotype originates from a woman aged 25 to 39 in good health.

CDR3 bases: TGCAGTGCCAGACAGATTTATGGCTACACCTTC. It specifies CSARQIYGYTF. This sequence joins TRBV20-1 and TRBJ1-2, with D possibly TRBD1 on 5 matching bases. Trimming stripped 6 bases from V and 5 bases from J, with 10 bases between. This CDR3 is built from 11 residues. The germline CDR1 and CDR2 sequences are DFQATT and SNEGSKA (reference sequence).